This T cell receptor beta chain was sequenced during a study of blood T cell repertoires in COVID-19. With V trimmed by 0 bases and J by 7 bases, 16 bases remained unmatched. There are 19 residues in the CDR3. Germline V gene sequence: CDR1 LGHNA, CDR2 YSLEER. In the authors' methods: The authors estimated nucleated cell counts from reference gene primer amplification. Produced via immunoSEQ multiplex PCR; TCRdb's table is partial and in-frame only. V, J and clone size were drawn from that table, and D and trimming were deduced from the DNA. The data show about 140,000 clones, more than 70% seen once. In terms of age and location, participants ranged from about 18 to 90 years and lived in about two dozen US areas. Participant-reported clinical history was the basis for cohort assignment.

Sequenced: PBMCs or T cells enriched from blood (not recorded which). The V gene is TRBV4-3, the J gene TRBJ2-1; 9 positions match TRBD2. This sequence was found in a man in his forties with acute COVID-19. The CDR3: CASSQETAAGTSTRNEQFF. The CDR3 bases are TGCGCCAGCAGCCAAGAAACGGCAGCCGGGACTAGCACGAGGAATGAGCAGTTCTTC.